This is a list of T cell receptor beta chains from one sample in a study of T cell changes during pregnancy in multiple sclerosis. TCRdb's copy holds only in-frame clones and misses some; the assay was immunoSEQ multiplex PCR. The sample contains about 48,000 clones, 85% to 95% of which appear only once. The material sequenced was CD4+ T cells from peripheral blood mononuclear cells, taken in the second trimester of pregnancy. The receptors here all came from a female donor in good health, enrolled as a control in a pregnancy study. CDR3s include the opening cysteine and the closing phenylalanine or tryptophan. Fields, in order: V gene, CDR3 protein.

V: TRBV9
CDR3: CASSVGKREGSDEQFF

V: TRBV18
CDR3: CASSPRETGELFF

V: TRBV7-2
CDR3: CASSPILAHMDTEAFF

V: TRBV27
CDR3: CASSRTEYNSPLHF

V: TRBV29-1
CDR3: CSVEGTSGSLSSYNGQFF

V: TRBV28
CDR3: CASNPFPGLVRGSEQFF

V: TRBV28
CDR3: CASRRGGPSTDTQYF

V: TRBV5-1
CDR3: CASSLWAGTSLGTGELFF

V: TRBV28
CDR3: CASTLSGGGRETQYF

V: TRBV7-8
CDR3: CASSLSHYSSTYEQYF

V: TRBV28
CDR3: CASSFLQGATDTQYF

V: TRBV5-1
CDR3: CASSFSGGAYEQYF

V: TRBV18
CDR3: CASSPPNPDEQYF

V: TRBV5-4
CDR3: CASSPGQVPTYEQYF

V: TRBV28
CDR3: CASSGATGNTIYF

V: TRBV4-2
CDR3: CASSQEIRQGADAFF

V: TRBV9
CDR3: CASSVSGNTEAFF

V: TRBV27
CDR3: CASSLTGGFMSYEQYF

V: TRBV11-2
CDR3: CASRAEAGTQYF

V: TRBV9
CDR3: CASSVSGRANYGYTF

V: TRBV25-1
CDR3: CASSDISGAGELFF

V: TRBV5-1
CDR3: CASRGLAASTDTQYF

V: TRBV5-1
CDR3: CASSLETGVNSPLHF

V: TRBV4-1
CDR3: CASSPWGQGARQAFF

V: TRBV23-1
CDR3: CASSHAIYSYEQYF

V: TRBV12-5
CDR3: CASGLVGTRPLSSYNEQFF

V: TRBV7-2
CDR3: CASSLGPYSNQPQHF

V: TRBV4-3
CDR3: CASSQVLPRKGRYEQYF

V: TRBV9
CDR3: CASSVEGDRGSEQYF

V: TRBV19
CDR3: CASSMAGRSTGELFF

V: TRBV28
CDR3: CASSLLTDTQYF